The 21 T cell receptor beta chains below were found in one sample sequenced in a study of blood T cells in healthy people across ages. Using a J-beta primer mix together with a sample-barcoded 5' primer, a second PCR was run for about 7 to 12 cycles. TCRdb redid the calling of the 5' RACE reads with MiXCR, one entry per CDR3 protein. Of around 1,000,000 distinct CDR3 sequences in the sample, under 30% are singletons; the top ten hold around 0.75%. The same sample was also studied in work on T cells of mothers and their children.

Material for sequencing was blood. The receptor set was obtained from a girl aged 2 to 10 in good health.

This chain links TRBV20-1 with TRBJ2-4; 12 positions match TRBD1. The germline CDR1 and CDR2 sequences are DFQATT and SNEGSKA (reference sequence). V lost 3 bases and J lost 0; bases outside the gene matches: 12. The CDR3 runs 19 residues. In nucleotides, the CDR3 is TGCAGTGCTAGCCAAATTCCGGGACAGGGGGCCTTAGCCAAAAACATTCAGTACTTC. This sequence encodes CSASQIPGQGALAKNIQYF.

This clonotype was seen a few times. This chain joins TRBV6-2 or TRBV6-3 and TRBJ2-2; 7 nucleotides line up with TRBD1. Germline values: CDR1 MNHEY, CDR2 SVGEGT. Losses at the gene ends were 5 bases for V and 5 bases for J; bases not matched to a gene: 11. The CDR3 is 16 residues long. Written as DNA, the CDR3 is TGTGCCAGCAGTACCCCTTTGACAGGGTTGACCGGGGAGCTGTTTTTT. Its protein is CASSTPLTGLTGELFF.

The chain employs TRBV7-9 and TRBJ2-7, with 7 bases matching TRBD2. Germline V gene data show CDR1 as SEHNR and CDR2 as FQNEAQ (reference sequence). This CDR3 contains 13 residues. V dropped 5 bases and J dropped 6; count of bases not matched to a gene: 7. CDR3 coding DNA: TGTGCCAGCAGCCCTGGATGGGGGGGCGAGCAGTACTTC. Its translation: CASSPGWGGEQYF.

This clonotype has just a few counts. This chain connects TRBV6-2 or TRBV6-3 to TRBJ1-2, with 7 bases matching TRBD1. Germline-derived CDR1 and CDR2 are MNHEY and SVGEGT. Trimming removed 6 bases from V and 4 bases from J; junction bases left unmatched: 5. The CDR3 has 13 amino acids. CDR3 residues: CASSAGDSYGYTF. CDR3 DNA: TGTGCCAGCAGCGCCGGGGACAGCTATGGCTACACCTTC.

In the case of this clonotype: The germline gene is not matched at one end of the junction; a read error may be the cause. This chain uses TRBV13 with TRBJ2-5, with a tentative D call TRBD1 (5 bases). Germline values: CDR1 PRHDT, CDR2 FYEKMQ (reference sequence). This CDR3 has 17 residues. The CDR3 region is CASSLGVVAGPSETQYF. In nucleotides, the CDR3 is TGTGCCAGCAGCTTAGGTGTGGTGGCAGGGCCAAGTGAGACCCAATACTTC. Complete variable domain (other parts from reference TRBV13 and TRBJ2-5): AAGVIQSPRHLIKEKRETATLKCYPIPRHDTVYWYQQGPGQDPQFLISFYEKMQSDKGSIPDRFSAQQFSDYHSELNMSSLELGDSALYFCASSLGVVAGPSETQYFGPGTRLLVL.

This clonotype was detected only a few times. The V call is TRBV28, the J call TRBJ2-6; D possibly matches TRBD1 or TRBD2 (5 bases each). CDR3 length equals 16 residues. Germline V gene lookup returns CDR1 MDHEN and CDR2 SYDVKM. V lost 2 bases to trimming and J lost 7 bases, with 15 bases between them. The CDR3 loop is CASSLTGPARANVLTF. Written as DNA, the CDR3 is TGTGCCAGCAGTTTAACGGGGCCAGCACGAGCCAACGTCCTGACTTTC.

This clonotype was detected only a few times. The J gene is TRBJ1-6, the V gene TRBV9; D unclear. CDR1 SGDLS and CDR2 YYNGEE come from the germline V gene. With 4 bases removed from V and 9 bases from J, the gap between germline ends came to 17 bases. CDR3 length equals 15 residues. As DNA, the CDR3 is TGTGCCAGCAGCTCAGAGGAGTCCTACACTTCACCCCTCCACTTT. This codes for CASSSEESYTSPLHF.

The chain links TRBV29-1 to TRBJ1-1; D ambiguous. There are 12 residues in the CDR3. V lost 7 bases and J lost 3, with 12 bases in between. Per the germline V gene, CDR1 is SQVTM and CDR2 is ANQGSEA. As DNA, the CDR3 is TGCAGCGCTACAAAGGAGTACACTGAAGCTTTCTTT. Encoded protein: CSATKEYTEAFF.

This clonotype was counted only a few times. The genes are TRBV7-2 and TRBJ2-3; TRBD2 agrees at 13 bases. Trimming at V came to 4 bases and at J to 3 bases, leaving 10 bases not matched to a gene. Germline V lookup: CDR1 SGHTA, CDR2 FQGNSA. The CDR3 consists of 18 residues. The CDR3 sequence: CASSYKRLAGGPTDTQYF. As DNA, the CDR3 is TGTGCCAGCAGCTACAAGAGACTAGCGGGAGGTCCTACAGATACGCAGTATTTT.

This rearrangement joins TRBV4-3 to TRBJ1-5, with TRBD1 as a possible D gene (5 bases). Trimming removed 4 bases at V and 7 bases at J, with 17 bases between. The CDR3 runs 15 residues. Germline V gives CDR1 LGHNA, CDR2 YSLEER. The CDR3 DNA sequence: TGCGCCAGCAGCCCCTATGTGCAGGGTGGACAGCCCCAGCATTTT. Its protein product is CASSPYVQGGQPQHF.

The genes are TRBV20-1 and TRBJ2-2; unclear D gene. In germline, CDR1 is DFQATT, CDR2 SNEGSKA (reference sequence). V was shortened by 3 bases and J by 1 base, with 6 bases between the two germline ends. The CDR3 length is 13 residues. The CDR3 reads CSARYKNTGELFF. CDR3 nucleotides: TGCAGTGCTAGGTATAAGAACACCGGGGAGCTGTTTTTT.

The chain couples TRBV6-6 to TRBJ2-1; TRBD2 matches at 8 bases. From germline, CDR1 is MNHNY and CDR2 SVGAGI (reference sequence). J gave up 6 bases and V 6 bases, and 10 bases lay outside the gene matches. This CDR3 region has 15 residues. Here the CDR3 reads CASSLGLVPANEQFF. The DNA for the CDR3 is TGTGCCAGCAGCCTGGGACTAGTCCCAGCCAATGAGCAGTTCTTC.

V is TRBV28 and J is TRBJ1-4; perhaps TRBD1 as D (5 bases). The CDR3 length is 15 residues. Trimming left V 3 bases short and J 0 bases short, with 8 bases between. Per germline, CDR1 MDHEN and CDR2 SYDVKM. For the CDR3, the DNA is TGTGCCAGCAGTTTCGGGGGTCCAACTAATGAAAAACTGTTTTTT. Protein: CASSFGGPTNEKLFF.

This clonotype came up a few times. At one of its ends the junction is not consistent with the germline gene, which may arise from a read error. This chain connects TRBV14 to TRBJ1-6, with 8 bases fitting TRBD1. Germline lookup yields CDR1 SGHDN and CDR2 FVKESK. The CDR3 spans 16 residues. CDR3 sequence: CACSPYLGQEFNTLHF. The CDR3 coding sequence is TGTGCCTGCAGCCCATATTTGGGACAGGAATTCAATACCCTCCACTTT.

This clonotype was detected only a few times. At one boundary the junction diverges from the germline segment, which might be a read error. The V and J genes are TRBV4-3 and TRBJ2-7; maybe TRBD1 (6 bases). CDR1 is LGHNA and CDR2 is YSLEER in the germline V gene. The CDR3 contains 14 residues. Written as DNA, the CDR3 is TGCGCCAGCAGACAAGGGCTAGCAGACAGGGAGCAGTACTTC. Translated, it gives CASRQGLADREQYF.

This clonotype was found a few times. The V gene is TRBV2, the J gene TRBJ2-3, with D unclear. CDR3 size: 13 residues. The V end was cut by 7 bases, the J end by 6 bases, with 14 bases between. Germline V gives CDR1 SNHLY, CDR2 FYNNEI. The DNA of the CDR3 is TGTGCCAGCAATCAACTTATGGGGGATACGCAGTATTTT. It codes for CASNQLMGDTQYF.

This sequence joins TRBV29-1 and TRBJ2-5; unclear D gene. CDR3 size: 10 residues. Between the trimmed V and J ends, which lost 6 bases and 11 bases, there was a span of 13 bases. Germline V gene lookup returns CDR1 SQVTM and CDR2 ANQGSEA. CDR3 sequence (DNA): TGCAGCGTGTTGGGCCAGGAGCAGTACTTC. Its translation: CSVLGQEQYF.

This clonotype was counted only a few times. The J gene is TRBJ2-7, the V gene TRBV28; D could derive from TRBD1 or TRBD2 (5 bases each). The CDR3 totals 15 residues. Germline V gene data show CDR1 as MDHEN and CDR2 as SYDVKM. Between the trimmed V and J ends, which lost 5 bases and 0 bases, there was a span of 14 bases. The CDR3 is CASSPPGRISYEQYF. The CDR3 bases are TGTGCCAGCAGTCCCCCGGGACGTATCTCCTACGAGCAGTACTTC.

The chain links TRBV12-5 to TRBJ1-5; D may be TRBD1 (5 bases). The CDR3 sequence is 13 residues long. V lost 3 bases and J lost 3, with 6 bases in between. The germline gives CDR1 LGHNT, CDR2 FRNRAP. The CDR3, as DNA: TGTGCTAGTGGTTTAGGGACCAATCAGCCCCAGCATTTT. Translating gives CASGLGTNQPQHF.

This clonotype has more than one count but fewer than ten. The V and J genes are TRBV12-5 and TRBJ1-1; weak D call: TRBD1 (5 bases). The germline V gene encodes CDR1 LGHNT and CDR2 FRNRAP. V gave up 6 bases and J gave up 5 bases, with 22 bases separating them. This CDR3 has 16 amino acids. CDR3 coding DNA: TGTGCTAGTGGGTCGGGGTATGGGTTAAGGGGAACTGAAGCTTTCTTT. Its translation is CASGSGYGLRGTEAFF.

On this clonotype: One end of the junction is discordant with germline, which a read error may explain. The chain couples TRBV5-1 to TRBJ2-1; 8 bases align to TRBD2. The CDR3 length is 18 residues. Germline V gene sequence: CDR1 SGHRS, CDR2 YFSETQ. The CDR3 reads CASSLAARGAISYDEQFF. DNA of the CDR3: TGCGCCAGCAGCTTGGCAGCGCGGGGGGCCATCTCCTACGATGAGCAGTTCTTC.